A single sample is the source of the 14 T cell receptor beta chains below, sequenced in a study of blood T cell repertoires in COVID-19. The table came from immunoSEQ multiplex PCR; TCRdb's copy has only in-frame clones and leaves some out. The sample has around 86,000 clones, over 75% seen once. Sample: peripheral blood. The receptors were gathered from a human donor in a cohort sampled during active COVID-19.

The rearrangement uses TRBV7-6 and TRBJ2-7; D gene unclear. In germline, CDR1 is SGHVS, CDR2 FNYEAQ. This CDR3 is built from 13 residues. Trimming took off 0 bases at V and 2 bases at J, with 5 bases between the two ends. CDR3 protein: CASSLASTYEQYF. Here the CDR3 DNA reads TGTGCCAGCAGCTTAGCTTCTACCTACGAGCAGTACTTC.

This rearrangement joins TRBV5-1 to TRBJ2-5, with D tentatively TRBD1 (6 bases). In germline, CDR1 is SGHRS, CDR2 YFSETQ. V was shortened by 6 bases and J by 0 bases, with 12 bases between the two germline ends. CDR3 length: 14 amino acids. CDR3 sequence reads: CASISTGNQETQYF. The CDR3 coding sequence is TGCGCCAGCATCTCCACAGGGAACCAAGAGACCCAGTACTTC. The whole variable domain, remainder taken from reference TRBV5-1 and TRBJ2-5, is KAGVTQTPRYLIKTRGQQVTLSCSPISGHRSVSWYQQTPGQGLQFLFEYFSETQRNKGNFPGRFSGRQFSNSRSEMNVSTLELGDSALYLCASISTGNQETQYFGPGTRLLVL.

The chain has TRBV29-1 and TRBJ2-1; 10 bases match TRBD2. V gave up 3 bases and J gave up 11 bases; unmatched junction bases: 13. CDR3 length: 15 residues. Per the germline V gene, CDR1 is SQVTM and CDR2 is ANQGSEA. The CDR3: CSVEGRGTSANKQFF. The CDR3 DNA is TGCAGCGTTGAGGGGCGGGGGACTAGCGCGAACAAGCAGTTCTTC.

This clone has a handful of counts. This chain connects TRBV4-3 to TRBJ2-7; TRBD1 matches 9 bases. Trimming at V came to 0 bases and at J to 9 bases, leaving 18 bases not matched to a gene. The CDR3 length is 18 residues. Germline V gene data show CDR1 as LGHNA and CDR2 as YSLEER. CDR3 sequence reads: CASSQDRIDRGGWSRQYF. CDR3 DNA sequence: TGCGCCAGCAGCCAAGACCGTATCGACAGGGGGGGCTGGAGTCGGCAGTACTTC.

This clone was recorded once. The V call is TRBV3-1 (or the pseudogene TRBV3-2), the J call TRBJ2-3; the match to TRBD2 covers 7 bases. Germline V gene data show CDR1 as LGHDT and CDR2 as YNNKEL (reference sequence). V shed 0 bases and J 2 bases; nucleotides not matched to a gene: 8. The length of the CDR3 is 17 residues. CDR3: CASSQDWASGYTDTQYF. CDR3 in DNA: TGTGCCAGCAGCCAAGATTGGGCTAGCGGTTACACAGATACGCAGTATTTT.

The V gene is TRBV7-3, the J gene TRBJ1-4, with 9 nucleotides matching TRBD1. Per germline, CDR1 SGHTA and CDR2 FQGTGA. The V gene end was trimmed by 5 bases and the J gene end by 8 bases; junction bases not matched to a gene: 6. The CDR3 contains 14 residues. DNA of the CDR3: TGTGCCAGCAGCCAAGGGGGGACAGGGGAAAAACTGTTTTTT. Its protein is CASSQGGTGEKLFF.

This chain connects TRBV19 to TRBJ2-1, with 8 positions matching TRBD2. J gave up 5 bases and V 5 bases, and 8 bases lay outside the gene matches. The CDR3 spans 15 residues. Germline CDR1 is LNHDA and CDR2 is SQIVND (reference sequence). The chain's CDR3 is CASSQGLGNNNEQFF. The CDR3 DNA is TGTGCCAGTAGTCAGGGACTAGGAAATAACAATGAGCAGTTCTTC.

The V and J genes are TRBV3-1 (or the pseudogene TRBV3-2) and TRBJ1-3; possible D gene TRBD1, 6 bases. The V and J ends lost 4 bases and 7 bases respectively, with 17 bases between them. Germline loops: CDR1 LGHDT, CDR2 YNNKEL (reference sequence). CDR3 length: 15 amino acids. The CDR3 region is CASSPPGTLVNTIYF. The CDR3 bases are TGTGCCAGCAGCCCACCAGGGACACTCGTGAACACCATATATTTT.

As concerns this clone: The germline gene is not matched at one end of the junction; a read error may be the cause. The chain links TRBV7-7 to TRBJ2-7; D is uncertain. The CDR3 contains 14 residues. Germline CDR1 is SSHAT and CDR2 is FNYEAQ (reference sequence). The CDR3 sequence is CASSPGLLSNEQYF. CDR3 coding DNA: TGTGCTAGCAGCCCCGGTCTCTTAAGCAACGAGCAGTACTTC.

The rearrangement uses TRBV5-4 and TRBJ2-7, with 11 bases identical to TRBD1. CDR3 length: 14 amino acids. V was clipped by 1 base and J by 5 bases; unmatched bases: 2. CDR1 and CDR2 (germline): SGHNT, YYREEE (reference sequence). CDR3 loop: CASSLRDRGNEQYF. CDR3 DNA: TGTGCCAGCAGCTTGAGGGACAGGGGGAACGAGCAGTACTTC.

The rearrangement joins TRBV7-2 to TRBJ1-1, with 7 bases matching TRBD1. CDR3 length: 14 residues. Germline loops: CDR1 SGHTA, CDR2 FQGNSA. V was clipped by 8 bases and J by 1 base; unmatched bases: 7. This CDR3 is CASSPWDRNTEAFF. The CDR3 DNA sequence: TGTGCCAGCTCACCATGGGACAGGAACACTGAAGCTTTCTTT.

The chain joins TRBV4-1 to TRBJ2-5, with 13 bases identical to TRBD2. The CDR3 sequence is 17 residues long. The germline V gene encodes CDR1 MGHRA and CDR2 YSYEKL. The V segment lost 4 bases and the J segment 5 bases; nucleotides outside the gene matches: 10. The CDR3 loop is CASSPGLAGVGGETQYF. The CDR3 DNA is TGCGCCAGCAGCCCCGGACTAGCGGGAGTCGGTGGGGAGACCCAGTACTTC.

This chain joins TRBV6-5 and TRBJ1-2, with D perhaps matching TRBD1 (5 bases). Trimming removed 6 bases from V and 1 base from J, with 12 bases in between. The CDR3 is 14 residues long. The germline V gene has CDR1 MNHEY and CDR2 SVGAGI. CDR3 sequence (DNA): TGTGCCAGCAGGCAGACGGGGGGTAACTATGGCTACACCTTC. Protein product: CASRQTGGNYGYTF.

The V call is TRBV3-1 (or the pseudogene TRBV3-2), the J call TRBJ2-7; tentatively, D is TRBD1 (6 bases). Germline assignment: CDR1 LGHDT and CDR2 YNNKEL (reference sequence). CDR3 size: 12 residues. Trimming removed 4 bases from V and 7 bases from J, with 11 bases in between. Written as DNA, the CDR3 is TGTGCCAGCAGCCCCAGGGGCAGGGAGCAGTACTTC. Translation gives CASSPRGREQYF.